What follows are 13 T cell receptor beta chains derived from one specimen sequenced in a study of blood T cell repertoires in COVID-19. Using immunoSEQ multiplex PCR, the repertoire was profiled, and TCRdb retains in-frame clones only, with some absent. The sample consists of about 260,000 clones, 85% to 90% of them appearing once. The sample comprised peripheral blood. Source of these receptors: a woman aged 35 to 49 with acute or convalescent COVID-19.

The chain links TRBV18 to TRBJ1-2; 8 positions match TRBD1. This CDR3 region has 14 residues. V lost 4 bases and J lost 3; bases outside the gene matches: 4. From germline, CDR1 is KGHSH and CDR2 LQKENI. CDR3 protein: CASSQDREDYGYTF. In DNA form, the CDR3 reads TGTGCCAGCTCACAGGACAGGGAGGACTATGGCTACACCTTC.

The chain employs TRBV12-5 and TRBJ1-4, with D uncertain. This CDR3 has 11 residues. CDR1 LGHNT and CDR2 FRNRAP come from the germline V gene. The V end lost 9 bases, the J end lost 8 bases, and 10 bases lay between the germline ends. CDR3 in amino acids: CASARSEKLFF. CDR3 DNA sequence: TGTGCTAGCGCGAGAAGCGAAAAACTGTTTTTT.

CDR3 region: CAWSGDRGGTGELFF. CDR3 DNA sequence: TGTGCCTGGAGTGGAGACAGGGGCGGAACCGGGGAGCTGTTTTTT. The gene calls are TRBV30 and TRBJ2-2; TRBD1 agrees at 8 bases. The CDR3 has 15 amino acids. V lost 1 base, J lost 5 bases, and 6 bases stayed unmatched. In germline, CDR1 is GTSNPN, CDR2 SVGIG (reference sequence).

This clone was seen only once. The CDR3 reads CASREVPGETQYF. Here the CDR3 DNA reads TGTGCCAGCAGAGAGGTCCCGGGGGAGACCCAGTACTTC. The rearrangement joins TRBV27 to TRBJ2-5; weak D call: TRBD2 (5 bases). Germline V lookup: CDR1 MNHEY, CDR2 SMNVEV (reference sequence). The CDR3 runs to 13 residues. V was cut by 6 bases and J by 5 bases, with 13 bases left in between.

The chain employs TRBV6-1 and TRBJ1-2; D remains unclear. V was cut by 2 bases and J by 8 bases, with 12 bases left in between. The CDR3 is 13 amino acids. Germline CDR1 and CDR2: MNHNS and SASEGT. CDR3 sequence reads: CASSELGRGGYTF. In DNA form, the CDR3 reads TGTGCCAGCAGTGAACTTGGACGCGGGGGCTACACCTTC.

The V gene is TRBV7-9, the J gene TRBJ1-1, with D possibly matching TRBD1 (6 bases). Trimming pared 1 base from V and 4 bases from J, leaving 7 bases between. Germline CDR1 SEHNR, CDR2 FQNEAQ (reference sequence). The CDR3 totals 13 residues. CDR3 bases: TGTGCCAGCAGCTTAGGAGGGGGCACTGAAGCTTTCTTT. It is translated as CASSLGGGTEAFF.

The V gene is TRBV2, the J gene TRBJ1-4; D gene uncertain. The CDR3 loop spans 14 amino acids. Looked up from germline, CDR1 is SNHLY and CDR2 is FYNNEI. With 1 base removed from V and 5 bases from J, the gap between germline ends came to 8 bases. CDR3 protein: CASSEGVVNEKLFF. The CDR3 DNA reads as TGTGCCAGCAGTGAAGGAGTGGTAAATGAAAAACTGTTTTTT.

The V gene is TRBV10-1, the J gene TRBJ1-4; D is uncertain. V was trimmed by 0 bases and J by 0 bases, leaving 5 bases between them. CDR1 is WNHNN and CDR2 is SYGVQD in the germline V gene (reference sequence). The CDR3 runs 15 residues. As DNA, the CDR3 is TGCGCCAGCAGTGAGTCGGCGGCAACTAATGAAAAACTGTTTTTT. Protein: CASSESAATNEKLFF.

The chain couples TRBV9 to TRBJ2-6; D gene ambiguous. The germline V gene encodes CDR1 SGDLS and CDR2 YYNGEE. V was shortened by 0 bases and J by 0 bases, with 13 bases between the two germline ends. This CDR3 contains 18 residues. The DNA for the CDR3 is TGTGCCAGCAGCGTAGATGCCAGTCTTTACTCTGGGGCCAACGTCCTGACTTTC. It yields the protein CASSVDASLYSGANVLTF. The entire variable domain, with the rest obtained from reference TRBV9 and TRBJ2-6, is as follows: DSGVTQTPKHLITATGQRVTLRCSPRSGDLSVYWYQQSLDQGLQFLIQYYNGEERAKGNILERFSAQQFPDLHSELNLSSLELGDSALYFCASSVDASLYSGANVLTFGAGSRLTVL.

This chain links TRBV6-5 with TRBJ1-1, with D possibly being TRBD1 (6 bases). CDR1 is MNHEY, CDR2 SVGAGI, per germline. CDR3 length: 15 amino acids. V was trimmed by 7 bases and J by 5 bases, leaving 20 bases between them. CDR3 sequence (DNA): TGTGCCAGCACCTCCGGCGAAGGGGGGGGAACTGAAGCTTTCTTT. Translation: CASTSGEGGGTEAFF.

The chain links TRBV25-1 to TRBJ1-2, with unresolved D. Germline V gives CDR1 MGHDK, CDR2 SYGVNS. This CDR3 is built from 11 residues. Trimming shortened V by 6 bases and J by 2 bases, and 4 bases separated the two germline ends. The CDR3 region has the DNA TGTGCCAGCAGGGGCAACTATGGCTACACCTTC. This gives the protein CASRGNYGYTF.

This clone was found a few times. This sample also contains other DNA sequences that code for the same CDR3. The chain uses TRBV6-5 and TRBJ1-5, with D possibly TRBD1 on 6 matching bases. The CDR3 is 15 residues long. V gave up 5 bases and J gave up 0 bases, with 11 bases separating them. CDR1 MNHEY and CDR2 SVGAGI come from the germline V gene. CDR3 sequence (DNA): TGTGCCAGCAGTCCTGGACAGTATAGCAATCAGCCCCAGCATTTT. This encodes CASSPGQYSNQPQHF.

In nucleotides, the CDR3 is TGTGCCAGCAGCAAGGTGGCTAGCGGGGGGTGCTGGTACCAAGAGACCCAGTACTTC. Amino acids: CASSKVASGGCWYQETQYF. The chain is built from TRBV21-1 and TRBJ2-5; no DNA check was done on the table's D call, TRBD2. TRBV21-1 is a recognized pseudogene. The CDR3 totals 19 residues.